The TCR beta chain described here comes from a study of cytomegalovirus exposure and HLA in healthy donors. Across the study: A later analysis reported the 120 or so validation repertoires used the same platform as the 666 first-cohort repertoires. Study-wide results and caveats: Researchers reported that a few CMV-associated chains were confirmed in vitro as CMV antigen-specific. The authors listed roughly 150 TCR beta chains as cytomegalovirus-associated.

Generated by immunoSEQ multiplex PCR, the TCRdb table keeps only in-frame clones and is missing some. The table records 250,000 to 300,000 clones, 90% of them present only once. Concerning this clone: Its antigen is not identified.

The origin of this receptor is a woman aged 18-29 years in good health and CMV-seronegative. Sample: PBMCs.

CDR3 sequence: CASSSTGAYNQPQHF. Written as DNA, the CDR3 is TGCGCCAGCAGCTCTACAGGGGCCTACAATCAGCCCCAGCATTTT. This chain joins TRBV5-1 and TRBJ1-5; 7 bases map to TRBD1. CDR1 and CDR2 from the germline V gene are SGHRS and YFSETQ. The CDR3 contains 15 residues. The V and J ends lost 3 bases and 3 bases, in that order; junction bases with no gene match: 6.